This T cell receptor beta chain was retrieved from a study of monozygotic twins with inflammatory bowel disease. The CDR3 has 13 amino acids. Germline CDR1 reads DFQATT; CDR2 reads SNEGSKA (reference sequence). TCRdb reprocessed the 5' RACE reads and reports one entry per CDR3 protein, with no DNA. The sample includes about 210,000 distinct CDR3 sequences. The receptor comes from a human donor with ulcerative colitis or Crohn's disease, or a healthy co-twin of an affected twin (not recorded which). The sample comprised blood. The chain is built from TRBV20-1 and TRBJ2-2; TCRdb indicates TRBD2, and absent DNA this call remains unverified. CDR3 in amino acids: CSARRPITGELFF.